This T cell receptor (beta chain) was observed in a study of blood T cell repertoires in COVID-19 (TCRdb year 2020). Study-wide context: The collaborator samples originated in the United States, Italy and Spain and spanned the acute and convalescent phases of COVID-19. The prospective study material was composed of cDNA or gDNA derived from T cells, B-cell-depleted T cells, or PBMCs. Deeply sampled blood TCRbeta repertoires from subjects exposed to, actively infected with, or recovered from COVID-19 were included in the dataset. The repertoires were made available in a free public database intended to serve as a resource for research on the immune response to SARS-CoV-2. The samples were drawn from the first 160 participants of the ongoing ImmuneRACE study and from roughly 1,300 subjects provided by 6 global collaborators. The sample metadata nearly always contained a de-identified subject ID, COVID-19 status, age in years and sex. Where HLA class I and class II types were available, the types were taken from metadata supplied by the sample provider, not from assay-based typing.

This clone was found a few times. There is no known antigen for this receptor. There are no base qualities to consult, and no much larger clone falls within one base. At one collaborating source in Seattle, patients were enrolled during active infection and were followed longitudinally through the course of disease. Each collaborating institution followed its own protocols to collect whole blood in K2EDTA tubes. For TCRbeta analysis, collaborators shipped samples as frozen whole blood, isolated PBMCs, or DNA extracted from either of those sample types. Study-wide conclusions, independent of this receptor: The amount of clinical and demographic metadata varied by source and participant and was provided uncurated.

TCRbeta CDR3 regions were amplified from genomic DNA using the immunoSEQ Assay, a bias-controlled multiplex PCR. On the study's bioinformatics: The number of nucleated cells in each sample was estimated from the amplification of reference gene primers within the assay. Sequence reads were collapsed and filtered to measure the absolute abundance of every unique TCRbeta CDR3 rearrangement. For each sample, productive Simpson clonality was calculated as the square root of Simpson's diversity index across productive rearrangements. TCRdb mirrors the immuneACCESS table, restricted to in-frame sequences. Some clones are absent from its copies; in checked studies, under half trace to an unresolved V gene, and the reason for the others is unknown. The D gene and trimming were derived from the DNA, and the V and J assignments and clone size from that table. The sample table contains roughly 30,000 clones; only one count was recorded for nearly 90% of them. 7.9% of the sample is taken by the ten largest.

The germline V and J ends show losses of 4 bases and 8 bases respectively, and no gene match explains 10 bases of the junction. The CDR3 holds 15 amino acids from the cysteine to the phenylalanine. CDR3 DNA is the only sequence kept; it has 45 bases, read in frame from the first base. Taken from the germline V gene, the CDR1 and CDR2 loops are MGHDK and SYGVNS. The source of this sequence is a man aged 60-69 years with COVID-19, enrolled during active disease. The V gene is TRBV25-1 and the J gene is TRBJ2-1, and TRBD1 matches 8 of the central bases. Sequenced input: peripheral blood. Here is the DNA: TGTGCCAGCAGTGTTACAGGGGGTAATTTTTATGAGCAGTTCTTC. Its amino acids are CASSVTGGNFYEQFF.